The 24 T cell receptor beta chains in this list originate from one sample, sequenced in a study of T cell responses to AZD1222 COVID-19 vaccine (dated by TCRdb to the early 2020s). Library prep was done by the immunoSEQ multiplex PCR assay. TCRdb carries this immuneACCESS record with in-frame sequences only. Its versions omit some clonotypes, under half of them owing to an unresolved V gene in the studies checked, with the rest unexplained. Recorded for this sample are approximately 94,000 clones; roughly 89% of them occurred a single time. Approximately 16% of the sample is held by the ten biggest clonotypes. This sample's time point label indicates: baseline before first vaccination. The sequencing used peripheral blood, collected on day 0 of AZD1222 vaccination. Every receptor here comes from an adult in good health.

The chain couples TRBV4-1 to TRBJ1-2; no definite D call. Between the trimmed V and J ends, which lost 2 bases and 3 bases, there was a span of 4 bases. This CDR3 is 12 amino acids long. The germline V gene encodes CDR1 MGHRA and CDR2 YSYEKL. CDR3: CASSQPDYGYTF. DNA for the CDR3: TGCGCCAGCAGCCAACCAGACTATGGCTACACCTTC.

The CDR3 DNA is TGCGCCAGCAGCTTAGGACAGTACTATGGCTACACCTTC. This codes for CASSLGQYYGYTF. The chain is built from TRBV5-1 and TRBJ1-2, with D perhaps TRBD1 (6 bases). Germline V CDR1 and CDR2: SGHRS, YFSETQ. V lost 2 bases and J lost 3, with 8 bases in between. The CDR3 is made up of 13 amino acids. Together with reference TRBV5-1 and TRBJ1-2, the CDR3 gives the full variable domain: KAGVTQTPRYLIKTRGQQVTLSCSPISGHRSVSWYQQTPGQGLQFLFEYFSETQRNKGNFPGRFSGRQFSNSRSEMNVSTLELGDSALYLCASSLGQYYGYTFGSGTRLTVV.

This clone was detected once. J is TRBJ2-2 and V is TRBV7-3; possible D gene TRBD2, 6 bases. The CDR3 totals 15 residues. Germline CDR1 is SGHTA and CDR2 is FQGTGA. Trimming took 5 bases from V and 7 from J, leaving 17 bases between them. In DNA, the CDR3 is TGTGCCAGCAGCCCAAGGGGAGGAGGGGTCGGGGAGCTGTTTTTT. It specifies CASSPRGGGVGELFF.

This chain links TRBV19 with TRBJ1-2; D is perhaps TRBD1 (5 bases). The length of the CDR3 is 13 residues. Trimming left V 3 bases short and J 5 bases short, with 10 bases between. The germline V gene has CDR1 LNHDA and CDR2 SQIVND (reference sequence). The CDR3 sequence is CASSIWGRYGYTF. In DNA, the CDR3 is TGTGCCAGTAGTATTTGGGGACGGTATGGCTACACCTTC.

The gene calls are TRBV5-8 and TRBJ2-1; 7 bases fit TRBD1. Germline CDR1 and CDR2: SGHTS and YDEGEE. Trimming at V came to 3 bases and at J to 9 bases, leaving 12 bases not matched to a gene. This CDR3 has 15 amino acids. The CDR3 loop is CASSSRDSSVSEQFF. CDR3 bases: TGTGCCAGCAGCTCCCGGGACAGCTCCGTCTCTGAGCAGTTCTTC.

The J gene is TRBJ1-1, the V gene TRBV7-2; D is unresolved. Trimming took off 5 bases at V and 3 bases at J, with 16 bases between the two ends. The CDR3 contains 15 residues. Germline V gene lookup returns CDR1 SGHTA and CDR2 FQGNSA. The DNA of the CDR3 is TGTGCCAGCAGCGCACAAGGGCTGAGGTACACTGAAGCTTTCTTT. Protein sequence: CASSAQGLRYTEAFF.

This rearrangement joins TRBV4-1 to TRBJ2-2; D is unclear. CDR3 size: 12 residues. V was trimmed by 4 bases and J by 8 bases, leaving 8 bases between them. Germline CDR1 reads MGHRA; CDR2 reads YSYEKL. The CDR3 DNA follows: TGCGCCAGCAGCCCCTCCGTAGGGGAGCTGTTTTTT. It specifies CASSPSVGELFF.

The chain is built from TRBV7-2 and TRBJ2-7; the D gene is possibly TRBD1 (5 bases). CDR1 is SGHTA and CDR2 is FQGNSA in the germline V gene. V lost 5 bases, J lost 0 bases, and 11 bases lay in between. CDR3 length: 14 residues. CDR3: CASSPGGASYEQYF. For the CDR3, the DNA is TGTGCCAGCAGCCCAGGTGGGGCCTCCTACGAGCAGTACTTC.

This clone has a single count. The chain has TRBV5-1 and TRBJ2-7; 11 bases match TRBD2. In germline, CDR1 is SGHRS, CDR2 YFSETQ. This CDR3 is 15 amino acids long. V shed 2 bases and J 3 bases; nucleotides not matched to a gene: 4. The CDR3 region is CASSFTSGRLYEQYF. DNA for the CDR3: TGCGCCAGCAGCTTTACTAGCGGGAGACTCTACGAGCAGTACTTC.

The CDR3 DNA is TGTGCCAGTAGACGAAACACGGGGGCCGCCTACAATGAGCAGTTCTTC. Protein product: CASRRNTGAAYNEQFF. The chain employs TRBV19 and TRBJ2-1; D could derive from TRBD1 or TRBD2 (6 bases each). Between the trimmed V and J ends, which lost 6 bases and 2 bases, there was a span of 17 bases. The CDR3 sequence is 16 residues long. CDR1 and CDR2 from the germline V gene are LNHDA and SQIVND (reference sequence).

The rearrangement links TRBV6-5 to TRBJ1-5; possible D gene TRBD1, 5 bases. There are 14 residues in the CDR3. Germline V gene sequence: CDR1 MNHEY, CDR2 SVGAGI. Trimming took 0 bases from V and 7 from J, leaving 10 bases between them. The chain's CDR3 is CASSYSTGVQPQHF. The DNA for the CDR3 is TGTGCCAGCAGTTACTCAACGGGGGTACAGCCCCAGCATTTT.

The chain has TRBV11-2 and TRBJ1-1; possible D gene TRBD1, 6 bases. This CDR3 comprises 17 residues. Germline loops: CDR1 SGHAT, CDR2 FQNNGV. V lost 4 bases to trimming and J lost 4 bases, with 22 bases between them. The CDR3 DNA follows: TGTGCCAGCAGCTCCCTCCGCTCAGGACAGTTAGGCACTGAAGCTTTCTTT. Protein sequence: CASSSLRSGQLGTEAFF.

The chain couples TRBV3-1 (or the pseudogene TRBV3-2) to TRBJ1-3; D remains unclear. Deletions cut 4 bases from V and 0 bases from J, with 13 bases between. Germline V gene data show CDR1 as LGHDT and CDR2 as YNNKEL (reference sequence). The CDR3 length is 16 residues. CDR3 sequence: CASSPLDRISGNTIYF. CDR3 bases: TGTGCCAGCAGCCCGCTTGATAGGATCTCTGGAAACACCATATATTTT.

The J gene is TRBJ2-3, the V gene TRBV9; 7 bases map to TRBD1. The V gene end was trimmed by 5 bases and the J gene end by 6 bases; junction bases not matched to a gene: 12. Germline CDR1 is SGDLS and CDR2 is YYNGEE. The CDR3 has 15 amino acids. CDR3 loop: CASRPTGAPGDTQYF. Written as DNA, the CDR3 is TGTGCCAGCAGACCTACAGGGGCGCCCGGTGATACGCAGTATTTT.

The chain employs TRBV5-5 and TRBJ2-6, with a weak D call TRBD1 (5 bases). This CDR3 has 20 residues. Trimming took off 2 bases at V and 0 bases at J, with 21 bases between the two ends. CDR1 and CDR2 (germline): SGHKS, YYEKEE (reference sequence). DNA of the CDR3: TGTGCCAGCAGCTTTCGGCAGCCAGGGCCAGCAAGCTCTGGGGCCAACGTCCTGACTTTC. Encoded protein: CASSFRQPGPASSGANVLTF. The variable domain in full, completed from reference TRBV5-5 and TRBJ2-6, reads DAGVTQSPTHLIKTRGQQVTLRCSPISGHKSVSWYQQVLGQGPQFIFQYYEKEERGRGNFPDRFSARQFPNYSSELNVNALLLGDSALYLCASSFRQPGPASSGANVLTFGAGSRLTVL.

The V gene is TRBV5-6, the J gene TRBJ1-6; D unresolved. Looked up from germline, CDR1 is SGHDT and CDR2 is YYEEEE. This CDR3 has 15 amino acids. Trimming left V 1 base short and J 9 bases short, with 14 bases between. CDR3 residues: CASSLFGDFGSPLHF. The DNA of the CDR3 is TGTGCCAGCAGCTTGTTCGGGGATTTCGGTTCACCCCTCCACTTT.

CDR3 coding DNA: TGTGCCAGCAGCTTAGAGGGGACCCTTCTCTACGAGCAGTACTTC. It is translated as CASSLEGTLLYEQYF. The chain couples TRBV7-2 to TRBJ2-7, with D perhaps assigned TRBD1 or TRBD2 (5 bases each). With 1 base removed from V and 3 bases from J, the gap between germline ends came to 13 bases. The CDR3 length is 15 residues. Germline V gene data show CDR1 as SGHTA and CDR2 as FQGNSA.

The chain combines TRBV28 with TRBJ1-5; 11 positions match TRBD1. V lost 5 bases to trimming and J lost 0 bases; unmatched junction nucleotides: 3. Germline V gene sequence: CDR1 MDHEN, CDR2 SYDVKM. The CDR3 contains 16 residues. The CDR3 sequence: CASSGGQGGSNQPQHF. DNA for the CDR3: TGTGCCAGCAGTGGGGGACAGGGGGGTAGCAATCAGCCCCAGCATTTT.

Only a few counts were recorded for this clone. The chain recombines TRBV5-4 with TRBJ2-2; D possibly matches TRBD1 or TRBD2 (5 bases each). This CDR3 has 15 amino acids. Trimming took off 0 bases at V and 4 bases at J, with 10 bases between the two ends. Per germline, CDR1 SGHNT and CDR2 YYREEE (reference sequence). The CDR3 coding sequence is TGTGCCAGCAGCTTGGGAGGGGCTGTCACCGGGGAGCTGTTTTTT. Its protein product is CASSLGGAVTGELFF.

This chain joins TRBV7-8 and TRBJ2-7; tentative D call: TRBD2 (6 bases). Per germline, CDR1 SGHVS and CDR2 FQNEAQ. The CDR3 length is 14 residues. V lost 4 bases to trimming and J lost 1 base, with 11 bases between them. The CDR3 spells CASSWSGLSYEQYF. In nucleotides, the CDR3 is TGTGCCAGCAGCTGGAGCGGGTTGTCCTACGAGCAGTACTTC.

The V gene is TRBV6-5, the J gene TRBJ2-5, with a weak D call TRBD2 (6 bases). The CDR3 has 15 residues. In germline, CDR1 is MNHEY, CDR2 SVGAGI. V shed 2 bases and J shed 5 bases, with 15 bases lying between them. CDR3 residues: CASSYGGSGRETQYF. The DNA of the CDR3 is TGTGCCAGCAGTTACGGGGGGAGCGGGCGGGAGACCCAGTACTTC.

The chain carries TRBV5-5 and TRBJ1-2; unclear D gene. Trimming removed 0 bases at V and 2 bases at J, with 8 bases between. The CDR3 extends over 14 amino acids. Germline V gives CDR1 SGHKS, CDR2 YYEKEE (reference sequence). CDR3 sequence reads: CASSLEQLNYGYTF. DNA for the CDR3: TGTGCCAGCAGCTTGGAACAGCTGAACTATGGCTACACCTTC.

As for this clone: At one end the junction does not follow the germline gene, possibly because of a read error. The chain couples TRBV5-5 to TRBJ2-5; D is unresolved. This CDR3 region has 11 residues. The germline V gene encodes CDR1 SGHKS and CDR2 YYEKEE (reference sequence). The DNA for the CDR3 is TGTGCCAGCACCCTCCAACAGACCCAGTACTTC. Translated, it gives CASTLQQTQYF.

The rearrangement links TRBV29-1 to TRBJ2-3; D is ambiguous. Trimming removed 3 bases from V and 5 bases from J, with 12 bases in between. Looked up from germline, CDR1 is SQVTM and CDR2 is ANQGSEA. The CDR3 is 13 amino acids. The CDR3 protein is CSVELRFRDTQYF. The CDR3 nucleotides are TGCAGCGTTGAGTTACGGTTCCGAGATACGCAGTATTTT.